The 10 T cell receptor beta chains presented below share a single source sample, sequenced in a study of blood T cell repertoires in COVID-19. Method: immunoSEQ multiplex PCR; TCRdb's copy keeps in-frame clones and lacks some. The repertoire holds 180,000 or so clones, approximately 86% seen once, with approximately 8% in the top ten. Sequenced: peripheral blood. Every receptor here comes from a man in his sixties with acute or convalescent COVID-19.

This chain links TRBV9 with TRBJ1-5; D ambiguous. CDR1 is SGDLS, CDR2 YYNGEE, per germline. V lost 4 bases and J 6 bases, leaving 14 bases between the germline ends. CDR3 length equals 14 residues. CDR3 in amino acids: CASSFSDAGQPQHF. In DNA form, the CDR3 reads TGTGCCAGCAGCTTCTCCGACGCGGGTCAGCCCCAGCATTTT.

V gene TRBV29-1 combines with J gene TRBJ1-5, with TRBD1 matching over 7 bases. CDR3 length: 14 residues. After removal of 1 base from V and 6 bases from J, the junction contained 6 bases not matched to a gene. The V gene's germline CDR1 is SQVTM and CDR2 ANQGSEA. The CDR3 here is CSVEVSGGGQPQHF. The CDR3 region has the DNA TGCAGCGTTGAAGTTTCAGGGGGAGGTCAGCCCCAGCATTTT.

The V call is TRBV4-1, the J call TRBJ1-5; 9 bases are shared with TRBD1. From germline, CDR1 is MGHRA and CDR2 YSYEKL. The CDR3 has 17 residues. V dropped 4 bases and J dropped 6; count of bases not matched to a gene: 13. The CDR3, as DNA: TGCGCCAGCAGCCCTGCCCTTGGACAGGGGCGGGGTCAGCCCCAGCATTTT. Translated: CASSPALGQGRGQPQHF.

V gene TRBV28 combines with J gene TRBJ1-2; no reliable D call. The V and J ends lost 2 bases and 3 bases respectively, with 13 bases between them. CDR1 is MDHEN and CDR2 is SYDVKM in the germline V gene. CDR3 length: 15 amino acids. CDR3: CASSLGRRLHYGYTF. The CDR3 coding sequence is TGTGCCAGCAGTTTAGGAAGGCGACTACACTATGGCTACACCTTC.

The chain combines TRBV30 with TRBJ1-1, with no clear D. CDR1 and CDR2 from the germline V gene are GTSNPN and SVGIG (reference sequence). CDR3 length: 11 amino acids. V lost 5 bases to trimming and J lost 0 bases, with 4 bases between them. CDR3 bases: TGTGCCTGGGGTATGAACACTGAAGCTTTCTTT. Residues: CAWGMNTEAFF. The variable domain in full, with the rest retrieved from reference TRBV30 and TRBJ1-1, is SQTIHQWPATLVQPVGSPLSLECTVEGTSNPNLYWYRQAAGRGLQLLFYSVGIGQISSEVPQNLSASRPQDRQFILSSKKLLLSDSGFYLCAWGMNTEAFFGQGTRLTVV.

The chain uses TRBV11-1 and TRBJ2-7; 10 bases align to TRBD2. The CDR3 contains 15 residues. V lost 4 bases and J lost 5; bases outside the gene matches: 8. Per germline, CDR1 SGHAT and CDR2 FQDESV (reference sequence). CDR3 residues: CASSSGGLAGDEQYF. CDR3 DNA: TGTGCCAGCAGCTCTGGGGGGCTAGCGGGAGACGAGCAGTACTTC.

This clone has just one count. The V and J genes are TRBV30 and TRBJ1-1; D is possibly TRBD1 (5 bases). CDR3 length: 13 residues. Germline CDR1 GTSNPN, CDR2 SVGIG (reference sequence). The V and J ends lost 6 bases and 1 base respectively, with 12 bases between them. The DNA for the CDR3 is TGTGCCTGCACCGGACACCCGAACACTGAAGCTTTCTTT. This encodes CACTGHPNTEAFF.

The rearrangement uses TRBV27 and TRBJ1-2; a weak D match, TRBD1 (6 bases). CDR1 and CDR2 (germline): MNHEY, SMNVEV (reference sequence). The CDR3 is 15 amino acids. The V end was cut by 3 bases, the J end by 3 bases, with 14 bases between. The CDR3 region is CASSFSWGQDYGYTF. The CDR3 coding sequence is TGTGCCAGCAGTTTTTCCTGGGGGCAAGACTATGGCTACACCTTC.

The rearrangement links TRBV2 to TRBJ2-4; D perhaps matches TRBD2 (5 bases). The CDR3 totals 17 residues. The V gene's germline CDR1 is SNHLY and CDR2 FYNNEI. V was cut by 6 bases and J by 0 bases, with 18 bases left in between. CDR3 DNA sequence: TGTGCCAGCAGCCAAATCGGACTGAGCCTAGCCAAAAACATTCAGTACTTC. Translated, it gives CASSQIGLSLAKNIQYF.

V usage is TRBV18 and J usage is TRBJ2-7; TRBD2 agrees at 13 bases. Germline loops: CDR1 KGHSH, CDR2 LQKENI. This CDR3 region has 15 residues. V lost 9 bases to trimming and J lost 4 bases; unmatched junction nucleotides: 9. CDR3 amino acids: CASSAGTSGMYEQYF. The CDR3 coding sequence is TGTGCCAGTTCGGCCGGGACTAGCGGGATGTACGAGCAGTACTTC.